This T cell receptor beta chain was sequenced during a study of T cell clones after liver transplantation. Study-level information: Post-transplant blood was tracked for graft-donor-reactive T cell clones identified in a pre-transplant mixed lymphocyte reaction. Tolerant meant at least one year fully off immunosuppression without liver enzymes above twice normal.

The V gene's germline CDR1 is MNHEY and CDR2 SVGAGI. The CDR3 runs 15 residues. V trimming: 0 bases; J trimming: 4 bases; junction bases outside the gene matches: 5. Using immunoSEQ multiplex PCR, the repertoire was profiled, and TCRdb retains in-frame clones only, with some absent. This repertoire shows approximately 72,000 clones, 90% found once; its top ten account for 2% to 3%. The sample consisted of CD4+ T cells from blood, taken before liver transplant. This receptor was obtained from a human donor who received a liver transplant. The chain links TRBV6-5 to TRBJ1-1; 7 bases line up with TRBD1. CDR3: CASSYSRGVPTEAFF. The DNA for the CDR3 is TGTGCCAGCAGTTACTCCAGGGGGGTCCCCACTGAAGCTTTCTTT.